This T cell receptor beta chain derives from a study of T cell responses to AZD1222 COVID-19 vaccine. Here immunoSEQ multiplex PCR was the method, and the copy in TCRdb shows in-frame clones only, minus some. The table shows 150,000 to 200,000 clones, with 88% occurring only once. Regarding the study as a whole: All repertoire sampling was performed exclusively after the peak T cell response. The reported proportion of spike-specific TCRs targeting unmutated variant regions was nearly half. Across the whole spike, CD4 TCRs peaked at regions 160-218 and 743-854. White British donors predominated, females outnumbered males, and clonal diversity was possibly underestimated.

Comment on this clone: The antigen remains undetermined.

This TCR was sampled from an adult in good health. This specimen consisted of peripheral blood, obtained on day 0 of AZD1222 vaccination.

For the CDR3, the DNA is TGTGCCAGCAGGGGAGACAGGGGTTATGGATATGGCTACACCTTC. Amino acids: CASRGDRGYGYGYTF. The J gene is TRBJ1-2, the V gene TRBV6-5; 8 bases are a match to TRBD1. CDR1 and CDR2 from the germline V gene are MNHEY and SVGAGI. The V segment lost 6 bases and the J segment 5 bases; nucleotides outside the gene matches: 11. This CDR3 spans 15 amino acids.